These 17 T cell receptor beta chains originate from one sample sequenced in a study of memory CD8 T cells in hepatitis C reinfection. Assay used: immunoSEQ multiplex PCR; TCRdb lists only in-frame clones, some missing. The table lists 44,000 or so clones, over 75% of them singletons. Time point described: peak reinfection, 3 to 8 weeks after reinfection detection. The sorted cells went straight to TCR sequencing with no prior in vitro expansion. Material for sequencing was naive CD8+ T cells sorted from blood. These receptors were obtained from a man aged 18 to 29 with hepatitis C virus infection.

This sequence joins TRBV7-8 and TRBJ2-1; 11 positions agree with TRBD2. The CDR3 spans 14 residues. Unmatched junction bases numbered 10, after V lost 5 bases and J lost 13 bases. CDR1 and CDR2 (germline): SGHVS, FQNEAQ. The CDR3 DNA sequence: TGTGCCAGCAGCCCCACAACTAGCGGGAGAGTCCAGTTCTTC. Residues: CASSPTTSGRVQFF.

The chain has TRBV7-2 and TRBJ2-7; a possible D gene is TRBD1 (6 bases). Germline V CDR1 and CDR2: SGHTA, FQGNSA. Deletions cut 8 bases from V and 3 bases from J, with 23 bases between. The CDR3 spans 16 residues. In DNA form, the CDR3 reads TGTGCCAGCTCGCCTACGGGGCAGGGGTGGCTCTACGAGCAGTACGTC. It is translated as CASSPTGQGWLYEQYV.

The V gene is TRBV7-8, the J gene TRBJ2-5; 11 positions match TRBD2. This CDR3 comprises 18 residues. Germline V gene sequence: CDR1 SGHVS, CDR2 FQNEAQ. The V and J ends lost 0 bases and 3 bases, in that order; junction bases with no gene match: 9. The CDR3 DNA is TGTGCCAGCAGCTTAGCCTATTATAGCGGGGGGGCCGAAGAGACCCAGTACTTC. Protein sequence: CASSLAYYSGGAEETQYF.

The rearrangement joins TRBV19 to TRBJ1-6; D not certain. CDR1 is LNHDA, CDR2 SQIVND, per germline (reference sequence). Trimming removed 5 bases at V and 6 bases at J, with 14 bases between. The CDR3 consists of 15 residues. In DNA, the CDR3 is TGTGCCAGTAGTCCTACCTTTGCTGGTAATTCACCCCTCCACTTT. Its protein product is CASSPTFAGNSPLHF.

The V call is TRBV7-9, the J call TRBJ1-1, with 7 bases that match TRBD1. V was pared by 4 bases and J by 4 bases, with 6 bases of the junction left unmatched. CDR1 SEHNR and CDR2 FQNEAQ come from the germline V gene (reference sequence). The CDR3 is made up of 14 amino acids. The CDR3 sequence: CASSSRDSGTEAFF. DNA of the CDR3: TGTGCCAGCAGCTCCAGGGACAGTGGCACTGAAGCTTTCTTT.

This clone was found a few times. The chain employs TRBV27 and TRBJ1-5, with a possible D match to TRBD1 (5 bases). CDR1 and CDR2 from the germline V gene are MNHEY and SMNVEV (reference sequence). V lost 5 bases, J lost 4 bases, and 9 bases lay in between. The CDR3 extends over 13 amino acids. This chain's CDR3 is CASSADSNQPQHF. The CDR3 DNA follows: TGTGCCAGCAGTGCAGACAGTAATCAGCCCCAGCATTTT.

The V call is TRBV29-1, the J call TRBJ2-5; TRBD2 agrees at 10 bases. This CDR3 contains 16 residues. Germline lookup yields CDR1 SQVTM and CDR2 ANQGSEA. With 6 bases clipped from V and 5 bases from J, the junction kept 15 bases outside the gene matches. CDR3 bases: TGCAGCGTCCGCTTTTCCGGGCTAGCGGGGGAGGAGACCCAGTACTTC. Translated, it gives CSVRFSGLAGEETQYF. Based on the CDR3 plus reference TRBV29-1 and TRBJ2-5, the full variable domain is SAVISQKPSRDICQRGTSLTIQCQVDSQVTMMFWYRQQPGQSLTLIATANQGSEATYESGFVIDKFPISRPNLTFSTLTVSNMSPEDSSIYLCSVRFSGLAGEETQYFGPGTRLLVL.

The rearrangement joins TRBV10-1 to TRBJ2-5; TRBD2 might be the D (5 bases). With the DNA end fitting TRBJ2-7 better, the J assignment may be wrong. Germline V gene lookup returns CDR1 WNHNN and CDR2 SYGVQD (reference sequence). The CDR3 loop spans 14 amino acids. CDR3 nucleotides: TGCGCCAGCAGCCGGGATCAATCGTCCTACGAGCAGTACTTC. Translating it yields CASSRDQSSYEQYF.

The CDR3 region has the DNA TGTGCCAGCAGCTTACTCCCTGGGGCCAACGTCCTGACTTTC. Protein sequence: CASSLLPGANVLTF. The rearrangement joins TRBV7-9 to TRBJ2-6; D ambiguous. V lost 2 bases and J 2 bases, leaving 4 bases between the germline ends. CDR1 SEHNR and CDR2 FQNEAQ come from the germline V gene (reference sequence). This CDR3 spans 14 amino acids.

The CDR3 sequence is CASSLLQLTSGNTIYF. The CDR3 nucleotides are TGTGCCAGCAGCTTACTACAGCTCACGTCTGGAAACACCATATATTTT. The gene calls are TRBV7-9 and TRBJ1-3, with no clear D. This CDR3 is 16 amino acids long. CDR1 and CDR2 (germline): SEHNR, FQNEAQ (reference sequence). V lost 2 bases, J lost 1 base, and 12 bases lay in between.

V gene TRBV28 combines with J gene TRBJ2-7, with TRBD1 identical over 7 bases. Germline assignment: CDR1 MDHEN and CDR2 SYDVKM. V shed 2 bases, J shed 2 bases, and the junction held 3 bases outside the gene matches. The CDR3 sequence is 14 residues long. The CDR3 loop reads CASSLAGGTYEQYV. CDR3 nucleotides: TGTGCCAGCAGTTTAGCAGGGGGTACCTACGAGCAGTACGTC.

This clone showed up just once. The chain combines TRBV15 with TRBJ2-7, with 10 bases lining up with TRBD2. This CDR3 has 14 amino acids. V was pared by 5 bases and J by 3 bases, with 4 bases of the junction left unmatched. Germline-derived CDR1 and CDR2 are LNHNV and YYDKDF (reference sequence). This chain's CDR3 is CATSDASGSYEQYF. DNA of the CDR3: TGTGCCACCAGCGACGCTAGCGGGAGCTACGAGCAGTACTTC.

Here the CDR3 DNA reads TGCAGCTGGGGGGAGGGTAACACCGGGGAGCTGTTTTTT. It yields the protein CSWGEGNTGELFF. This chain uses TRBV29-1 with TRBJ2-2; 7 bases align to TRBD2. The germline V gene has CDR1 SQVTM and CDR2 ANQGSEA. The CDR3 runs to 13 residues. The trim removed 8 bases at V and 2 bases at J, leaving 5 bases unmatched.

The gene calls are TRBV6-6 and TRBJ2-4; 9 bases are shared with TRBD1. The germline gives CDR1 MNHNY, CDR2 SVGAGI (reference sequence). This CDR3 spans 16 amino acids. Trimming took 5 bases from V and 3 from J; bases not matched to a gene: 8. CDR3 sequence: CASSTRTGEVKNIQYF. The CDR3 DNA is TGTGCCAGCAGTACTCGGACAGGGGAGGTCAAAAACATTCAGTACTTC.

The rearrangement joins TRBV4-3 to TRBJ2-3, with TRBD2 identical over 10 bases. The CDR3 contains 16 residues. V lost 5 bases, J lost 2 bases, and 7 bases stayed unmatched. Looked up from germline, CDR1 is LGHNA and CDR2 is YSLEER. CDR3 sequence (DNA): TGCGCCAGCAGCTCCGGACTAGCGGCCCTCACAGATACGCAGTATTTT. It translates to CASSSGLAALTDTQYF.

V is TRBV12-1 and J is TRBJ2-7; the table's D gene call, TRBD2, was not cross checked with the DNA. TRBV12-1 is marked as a pseudogene. The CDR3 sequence is 14 residues long. CDR3 bases: TGTGCCAGCAGCAAAAACAGTCGGGGGTACGAGCAGTACGTC. This gives the protein CASSKNSRGYEQYV.

V and J are TRBV4-2 and TRBJ2-7; 10 positions agree with TRBD2. The CDR3 is 16 amino acids. J gave up 1 base and V 0 bases, and 3 bases lay outside the gene matches. CDR1 LGHNA and CDR2 YNFKEQ come from the germline V gene. In DNA form, the CDR3 reads TGTGCCAGCAGCCAAGACGGGACTAGCGTTTCCTACGAGCAGTACTTC. Its translation: CASSQDGTSVSYEQYF.